This TCR beta chain was retrieved from a study of blood T cell repertoires in COVID-19. Overall study: The United States, Italy and Spain provided the acute and convalescent COVID-19 samples. T cells, B-cell-depleted T cells, or PBMCs supplied cDNA or gDNA.

This CDR3 is 14 amino acids long. The germline V gene has CDR1 KGHSH and CDR2 LQKENI. Trimming took off 2 bases at V and 5 bases at J, with 11 bases between the two ends. Per the study methods: Amplification with reference gene primers provided the estimates of nucleated cell counts. Libraries were prepared by immunoSEQ multiplex PCR; TCRdb keeps only in-frame clonotypes and omits some of them. V and J calls and clone size follow that table, whereas D and trimming were derived from the DNA. Here the sample spans about 120,000 clones, 75% to 90% being singletons. The sequencing input was peripheral blood. The TCR sequence derives from a man between 65 and 85 years old with active or convalescent COVID-19. V and J are TRBV18 and TRBJ2-3; D call uncertain. This chain's CDR3 is CASSPMAGQDTQYF. CDR3 DNA sequence: TGTGCCAGCTCACCAATGGCTGGGCAAGATACGCAGTATTTT.